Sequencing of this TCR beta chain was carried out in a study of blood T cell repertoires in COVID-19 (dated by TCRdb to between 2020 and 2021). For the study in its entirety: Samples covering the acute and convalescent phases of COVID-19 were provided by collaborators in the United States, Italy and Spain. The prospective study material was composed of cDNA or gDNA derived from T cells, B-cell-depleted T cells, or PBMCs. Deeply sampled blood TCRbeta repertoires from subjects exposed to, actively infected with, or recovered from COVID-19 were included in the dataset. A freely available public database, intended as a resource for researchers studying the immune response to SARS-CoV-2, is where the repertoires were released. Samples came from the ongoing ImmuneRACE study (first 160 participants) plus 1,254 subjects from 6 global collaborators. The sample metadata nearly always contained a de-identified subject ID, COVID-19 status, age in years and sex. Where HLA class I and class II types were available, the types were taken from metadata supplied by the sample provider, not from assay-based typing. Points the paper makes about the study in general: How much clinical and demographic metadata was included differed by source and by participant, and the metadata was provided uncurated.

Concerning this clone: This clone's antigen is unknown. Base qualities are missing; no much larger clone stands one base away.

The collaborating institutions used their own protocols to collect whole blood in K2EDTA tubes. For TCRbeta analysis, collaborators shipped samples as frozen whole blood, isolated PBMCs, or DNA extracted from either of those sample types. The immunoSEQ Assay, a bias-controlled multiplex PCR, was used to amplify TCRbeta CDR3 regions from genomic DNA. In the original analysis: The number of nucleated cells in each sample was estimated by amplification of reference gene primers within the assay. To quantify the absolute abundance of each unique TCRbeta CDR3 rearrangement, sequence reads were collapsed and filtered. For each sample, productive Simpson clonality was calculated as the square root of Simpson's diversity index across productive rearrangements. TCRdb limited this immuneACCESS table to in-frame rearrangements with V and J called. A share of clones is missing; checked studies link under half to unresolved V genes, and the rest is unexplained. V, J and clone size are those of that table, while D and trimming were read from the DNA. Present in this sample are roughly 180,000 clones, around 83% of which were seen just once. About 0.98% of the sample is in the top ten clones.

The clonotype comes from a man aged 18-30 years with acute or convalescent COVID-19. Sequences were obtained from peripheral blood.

The nucleotides read TGTGCCAGCAGGGGCCCGGGGGTTGGGGCCAACGTCCTGACTTTC. This yields the protein CASRGPGVGANVLTF. The sequence is built from TRBV28 and TRBJ2-6; TRBD2 is possibly the D segment (6 matching bases). V loses 6 bases of germline sequence and J loses 3 bases, and the interval between the two ends is 12 bases. From the germline V gene, CDR1 is MDHEN and CDR2 is SYDVKM. The CDR3 spans 15 residues, from the cysteine through the phenylalanine. Only CDR3 DNA remains: 45 bases, in frame from the first base. Here the CDR3 is joined to the reference TRBV28 and TRBJ2-6 genes, and the full variable domain is: DVKVTQSSRYLVKRTGEKVFLECVQDMDHENMFWYRQDPGLGLRLIYFSYDVKMKEKGDIPEGYSVSREKKERFSLILESASTNQTSMYLCASRGPGVGANVLTFGAGSRLTVL.